This T cell receptor beta chain came from a study of T cells in Graves' hyperthyroidism and ophthalmopathy. Study as a whole: Specimen type is peripheral blood, collected at initial diagnosis prior to any treatment.

This clonotype came up a few times. Its matching antigen is unknown. Germline V gene data show CDR1 as KGHSH and CDR2 as LQKENI. Trimming removed 6 bases from V and 0 bases from J, with 18 bases in between. CDR3 size: 18 residues. The investigators amplified TCR beta CDR3 regions from RNA transcripts. The HTBI primer set drove a first-round RT-PCR of the TCR CDR3. TCRdb passed the multiplex PCR reads through MiXCR, listing each CDR3 protein once. This sample carries some 650,000 distinct CDR3 sequences, roughly 16% of them seen once, and the ten largest clones take more than 3%. Study findings and constraints: Blood also showed most of the thyroid clonotypes that were expanded above 0.001. With a median lead of approximately six months before onset, the model predicted ophthalmopathy.

At least 3 on the Clinical Activity Score was recorded for ophthalmopathy patients, who also had NOSPECS grade at least 4 and duration under 3 months. V is TRBV18 and J is TRBJ2-6, with D possibly matching TRBD1 (7 bases). This sequence was found in a woman in her thirties or forties with Graves' ophthalmopathy. Sequenced input: blood. In DNA, the CDR3 is TGTGCCAGCTCCCAGGGGCAGGGGGGACTCTCTGGGGCCAACGTCCTGACTTTC. It specifies CASSQGQGGLSGANVLTF.